The rows below give T cell receptor beta chains drawn from one sample of a study of shared T cell receptors in the human thymus. Sequencing used immunoSEQ multiplex PCR; TCRdb keeps in-frame clones, though not all of them. The table shows approximately 660,000 clones, with roughly 88% occurring only once. These data were also reused for a study on human thymus T cells.

Sample: thymocytes. The receptors stem from a boy under two years old with a congenital heart defect. CDR3s include the opening cysteine and the closing phenylalanine or tryptophan. D genes are given only for firm matches. Clone sizes are given selectively: once, few, many, or a class where the clone is expanded.

CDR3 protein | CDR3 DNA | clone size | D gene | J gene | V gene
CASSLSSGANVLTF | TGTGCCAGCAGTCTCAGCTCTGGGGCCAACGTCCTGACTTTC | NA | NA | TRBJ2-6 | TRBV27
CASSFYRGPETQYF | TGTGCCAGCAGCTTTTATAGGGGGCCAGAGACCCAGTACTTC | NA | TRBD1 | TRBJ2-5 | TRBV5-4
CASSESVLATTLGQYF | TGTGCCAGCAGTGAATCAGTACTAGCGACAACCTTGGGGCAGTACTTC | once | TRBD2 | TRBJ2-7 | TRBV25-1
CASSAQREGETQYF | TGTGCCAGTAGTGCGCAGCGGGAGGGCGAGACCCAGTACTTC | NA | TRBD2 | TRBJ2-5 | TRBV19
CASGSHEGPLTDTQYF | TGTGCTAGTGGTTCGCACGAGGGCCCCCTCACAGATACGCAGTATTTT | NA | NA | TRBJ2-3 | TRBV12-5
CASSFGGRAVDIQYF | TGTGCCAGCAGTTTCGGAGGGAGGGCCGTTGACATTCAGTACTTC | NA | TRBD2 | TRBJ2-4 | TRBV27
CASSPWAGANTGELFF | TGTGCCAGCTCACCATGGGCAGGGGCGAACACCGGGGAGCTGTTTTTT | few | NA | TRBJ2-2 | TRBV18
CASRSVQASTDTQYF | TGTGCCAGCAGAAGTGTCCAGGCAAGCACAGATACGCAGTATTTT | NA | NA | TRBJ2-3 | TRBV28
CASSTGFGSYNEQFF | TGTGCCAGCAGTACAGGGTTCGGATCCTACAATGAGCAGTTCTTC | NA | NA | TRBJ2-1 | TRBV27
CASSLLWPSGSNYNEQFF | TGTGCCAGCAGCTTATTGTGGCCTAGCGGGAGTAACTACAATGAGCAGTTCTTC | NA | TRBD2 | TRBJ2-1 | TRBV7-8
CASGRFTDPGQDSYEQYF | TGCGCCAGCGGGAGGTTTACCGACCCGGGACAGGACTCCTACGAGCAGTACTTC | NA | TRBD1 | TRBJ2-7 | TRBV10-1
CASSLAPSAGERYNEQFF | TGTGCCAGCAGTTTAGCCCCTTCGGCGGGAGAGCGCTACAATGAGCAGTTCTTC | NA | TRBD2 | TRBJ2-1 | TRBV27
CATSRHRDRGLDSGNTIYF | TGTGCCACCAGCAGGCACCGGGACAGGGGGTTAGACTCTGGAAACACCATATATTTT | NA | TRBD1 | TRBJ1-3 | TRBV15
CASGLVTGGNGYNQPQHF | TGTGCTAGTGGTTTGGTAACCGGAGGCAATGGGTACAATCAGCCCCAGCATTTT | NA | NA | TRBJ1-5 | TRBV12-5